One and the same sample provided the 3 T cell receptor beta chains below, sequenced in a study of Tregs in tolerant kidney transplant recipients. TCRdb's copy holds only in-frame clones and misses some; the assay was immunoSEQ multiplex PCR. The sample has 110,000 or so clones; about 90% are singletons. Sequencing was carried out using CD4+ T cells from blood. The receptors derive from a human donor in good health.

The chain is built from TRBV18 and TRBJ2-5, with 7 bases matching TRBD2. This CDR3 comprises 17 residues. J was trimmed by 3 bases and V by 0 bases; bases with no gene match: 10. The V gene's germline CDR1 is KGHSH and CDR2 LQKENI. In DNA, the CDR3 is TGTGCCAGCTCACCACCGGGGGTAGCGGGTCTGGAAGAGACCCAGTACTTC. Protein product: CASSPPGVAGLEETQYF.

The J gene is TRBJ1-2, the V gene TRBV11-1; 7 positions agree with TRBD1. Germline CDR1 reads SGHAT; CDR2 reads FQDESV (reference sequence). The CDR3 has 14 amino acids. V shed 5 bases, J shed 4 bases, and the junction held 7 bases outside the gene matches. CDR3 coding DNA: TGTGCCAGCAGCCCCGAGGGGGCCGGCTATGGCTACACCTTC. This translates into CASSPEGAGYGYTF.

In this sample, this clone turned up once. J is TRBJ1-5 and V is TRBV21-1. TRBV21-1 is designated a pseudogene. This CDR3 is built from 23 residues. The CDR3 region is CASSKGAGGREQTLSYSNQPQHF. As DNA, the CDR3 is TGTGCCAGCAGCAAAGGAGCCGGAGGGAGAGAACAAACGCTCTCCTATAGCAATCAGCCCCAGCATTTT.